Below are 12 T cell receptor beta chains sequenced from a single sample in a study of cytomegalovirus exposure and HLA in healthy donors. PCR employed 60 Vbeta and 13 Jbeta primers. Using immunoSEQ multiplex PCR, the repertoire was profiled, and TCRdb retains in-frame clones only, with some absent. The profile shows approximately 100,000 clones, less than 80% of them singletons. The sequenced material came from PBMCs. Receptors were obtained from a woman between 50 and 59 years old in good health and CMV-seropositive.

The V and J genes are TRBV9 and TRBJ1-6, with 7 bases fitting TRBD1. After removal of 5 bases from V and 10 bases from J, the junction contained 6 bases not matched to a gene. The CDR3 runs 13 residues. Germline lookup yields CDR1 SGDLS and CDR2 YYNGEE. The CDR3 loop is CASRRDSGSPLHF. The CDR3 region has the DNA TGTGCCAGCAGACGGGACAGTGGATCACCCCTCCACTTT.

The rearrangement joins TRBV29-1 to TRBJ2-3, with TRBD2 matching over 13 bases. With V trimmed by 4 bases and J by 5 bases, 3 bases remained unmatched. The CDR3 totals 14 residues. Germline values: CDR1 SQVTM, CDR2 ANQGSEA. CDR3 region: CSVGGLAGVDTQYF. In DNA, the CDR3 is TGCAGCGTTGGTGGACTAGCGGGAGTAGATACGCAGTATTTT.

The chain joins TRBV5-1 to TRBJ2-1, with 9 bases lining up with TRBD1. After removal of 4 bases from V and 2 bases from J, the junction contained 4 bases not matched to a gene. The germline V gene has CDR1 SGHRS and CDR2 YFSETQ. The CDR3 has 15 residues. The CDR3 protein is CASSLQGAAYNEQFF. The CDR3 region has the DNA TGCGCCAGCAGCCTACAGGGGGCAGCCTACAATGAGCAGTTCTTC.

The genes are TRBV9 and TRBJ2-1; 8 nucleotides match TRBD2. V trimming: 2 bases; J trimming: 6 bases; junction bases outside the gene matches: 7. The CDR3 consists of 15 residues. Germline V gene lookup returns CDR1 SGDLS and CDR2 YYNGEE. CDR3: CASSVWSGSGNEQFF. The CDR3 coding sequence is TGTGCCAGCAGCGTGTGGAGCGGGAGCGGCAATGAGCAGTTCTTC.

This chain links TRBV5-6 with TRBJ2-1; 10 bases align to TRBD2. V was clipped by 0 bases and J by 10 bases; unmatched bases: 7. Germline-derived CDR1 and CDR2 are SGHDT and YYEEEE. The CDR3 is 15 residues long. The CDR3 region has the DNA TGTGCCAGCAGCTTGGTAGTAGCGGGGGGCCACGAGCAGTTCTTC. This encodes CASSLVVAGGHEQFF. Using reference TRBV5-6 and TRBJ2-1 for the parts outside the CDR3, the full variable domain is DAGVTQSPTHLIKTRGQQVTLRCSPKSGHDTVSWYQQALGQGPQFIFQYYEEEERQRGNFPDRFSGHQFPNYSSELNVNALLLGDSALYLCASSLVVAGGHEQFFGPGTRLTVL.

The chain joins TRBV11-2 to TRBJ2-1, with 7 bases that match TRBD2. V dropped 3 bases and J dropped 4; count of bases not matched to a gene: 12. CDR3 length equals 17 residues. CDR1 is SGHAT and CDR2 is FQNNGV in the germline V gene. The CDR3 DNA reads TGTGCCAGCAGCTTCACCGGCGGGACTACCAATTACAATGAGCAGTTCTTC. The encoded protein is CASSFTGGTTNYNEQFF.

The V call is TRBV18, the J call TRBJ2-2, with TRBD2 matching 9 bases. The CDR3 spans 17 residues. CDR1 and CDR2 from the germline V gene are KGHSH and LQKENI. J lost 0 bases, V lost 2 bases, and 4 bases had no gene match. For the CDR3, the DNA is TGTGCCAGCTCACCAGCGGGGGGGCCGACGAACACCGGGGAGCTGTTTTTT. Translated, it gives CASSPAGGPTNTGELFF.

V gene TRBV5-1 combines with J gene TRBJ2-5; TRBD2 matches at 12 bases. This CDR3 is 17 amino acids long. V lost 0 bases and J lost 5; bases outside the gene matches: 8. Germline V CDR1 and CDR2: SGHRS, YFSETQ. Written as DNA, the CDR3 is TGCGCCAGCAGCTTGGGGGCTAGCGGGGGGGCCGGTGAGACCCAGTACTTC. Protein: CASSLGASGGAGETQYF. The entire variable domain, with the rest obtained from reference TRBV5-1 and TRBJ2-5, is as follows: KAGVTQTPRYLIKTRGQQVTLSCSPISGHRSVSWYQQTPGQGLQFLFEYFSETQRNKGNFPGRFSGRQFSNSRSEMNVSTLELGDSALYLCASSLGASGGAGETQYFGPGTRLLVL.

The V call is TRBV7-6, the J call TRBJ1-5, with D maybe TRBD1 (5 bases). V was cut by 1 base and J by 5 bases, with 6 bases left in between. From germline, CDR1 is SGHVS and CDR2 FNYEAQ. This CDR3 has 13 amino acids. The CDR3 DNA is TGTGCCAGCAGCTTAGGGGGGGATCAGCCCCAGCATTTT. Translated, it gives CASSLGGDQPQHF.

The chain couples TRBV5-4 to TRBJ2-5; 7 positions agree with TRBD1. Losses at the gene ends were 0 bases for V and 5 bases for J; bases not matched to a gene: 4. The CDR3 runs to 14 residues. The germline V gene encodes CDR1 SGHNT and CDR2 YYREEE (reference sequence). CDR3 DNA: TGTGCCAGCAGCTTGGGACAGGGTGTGGAGACCCAGTACTTC. It translates to CASSLGQGVETQYF.

The gene calls are TRBV5-4 and TRBJ2-1; 9 bases map to TRBD2. CDR3 size: 17 residues. Germline loops: CDR1 SGHNT, CDR2 YYREEE (reference sequence). The trim removed 2 bases at V and 0 bases at J, leaving 6 bases unmatched. CDR3 bases: TGTGCCAGCAGCTTCCTGACTAGCGGAGCCTCCTACAATGAGCAGTTCTTC. Translated: CASSFLTSGASYNEQFF.

This clone appeared once. The V gene is TRBV4-1, the J gene TRBJ2-2; no reliable D call. Trimming removed 0 bases from V and 1 base from J, with 3 bases in between. CDR1 and CDR2 from the germline V gene are MGHRA and YSYEKL. The CDR3 contains 14 residues. In nucleotides, the CDR3 is TGCGCCAGCAGCCAAGAGAGGAACACCGGGGAGCTGTTTTTT. Amino acids: CASSQERNTGELFF.